The 3 T cell receptor beta chains reported below all come from one sample, sequenced in a study of blood T cells in healthy people across ages. Through a sample-barcoded 5' primer and a J-beta primer mix, a second PCR was run for roughly 6 to 11 cycles. In TCRdb, the 5' RACE reads were re-called with MiXCR into one record per CDR3 protein. The repertoire holds more than 650,000 distinct CDR3 sequences, with about a fifth as singletons. Sequencing was done on a sample of blood. These receptors came from a man between 65 and 85 years old in good health.

The chain links TRBV6-6 to TRBJ1-3; D remains ambiguous. The CDR3 runs 13 residues. The germline gives CDR1 MNHNY, CDR2 SVGAGI (reference sequence). V dropped 7 bases and J dropped 2 bases, with 9 bases sitting between them. CDR3 loop: CASTYSTGNTIYF. The CDR3 region has the DNA TGTGCCAGCACCTACTCAACTGGAAACACCATATATTTT.

This clonotype was picked up a small number of times. The V and J genes are TRBV20-1 and TRBJ1-6; D not certain. Germline lookup yields CDR1 DFQATT and CDR2 SNEGSKA (reference sequence). CDR3 length: 16 residues. The V end was cut by 0 bases, the J end by 0 bases, with 9 bases between. CDR3 loop: CSARDMGSSYNSPLHF. The CDR3 DNA is TGCAGTGCTAGAGATATGGGTTCCTCCTATAATTCACCCCTCCACTTT.

This clonotype showed up just a few times. The chain has TRBV7-8 and TRBJ1-2, with 7 bases fitting TRBD1. J gave up 8 bases and V 5 bases, and 11 bases lay outside the gene matches. CDR1 SGHVS and CDR2 FQNEAQ come from the germline V gene. This CDR3 has 14 residues. DNA for the CDR3: TGTGCCAGCAGCCGCCCCGAACAGGGGTCGGGCTACACCTTC. As protein: CASSRPEQGSGYTF.